This T cell receptor (beta chain) was sequenced in a study of control samples from healthy donors and cancer patients. The data were produced by immunoSEQ multiplex PCR, yet TCRdb's version contains in-frame clones alone and is incomplete. This table has around 84,000 clones, approximately 82% appearing once. The CDR3 is 14 amino acids. Looked up from germline, CDR1 is MNHEY and CDR2 is SMNVEV (reference sequence). Trimming removed 6 bases from V and 7 bases from J, with 13 bases in between. This receptor was taken from a man aged 55 to 69 with head and neck cancer. V gene TRBV27 combines with J gene TRBJ1-6; perhaps TRBD1 as D (5 bases). Sequenced input: PBMCs. The CDR3 here is CASSRGGVNSPLHF. The DNA of the CDR3 is TGTGCCAGCAGCCGGGGGGGGGTGAATTCACCCCTCCACTTT.